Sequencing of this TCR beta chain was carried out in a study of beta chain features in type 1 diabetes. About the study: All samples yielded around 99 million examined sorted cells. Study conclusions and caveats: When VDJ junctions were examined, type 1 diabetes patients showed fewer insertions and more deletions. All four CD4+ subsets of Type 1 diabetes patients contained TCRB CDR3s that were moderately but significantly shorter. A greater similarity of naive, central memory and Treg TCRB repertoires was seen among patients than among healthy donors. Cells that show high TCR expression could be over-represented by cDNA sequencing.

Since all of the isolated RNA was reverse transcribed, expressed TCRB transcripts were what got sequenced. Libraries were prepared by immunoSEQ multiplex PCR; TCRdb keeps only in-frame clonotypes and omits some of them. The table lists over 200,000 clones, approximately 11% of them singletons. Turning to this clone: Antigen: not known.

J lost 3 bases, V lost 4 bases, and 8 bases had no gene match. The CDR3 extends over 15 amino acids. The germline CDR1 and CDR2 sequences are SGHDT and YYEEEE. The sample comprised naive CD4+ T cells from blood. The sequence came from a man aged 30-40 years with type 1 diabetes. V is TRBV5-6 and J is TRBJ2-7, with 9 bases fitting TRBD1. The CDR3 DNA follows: TGTGCCAGCAGCCGGGGACAGGGAGGTTTCTACGAGCAGTACTTC. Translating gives CASSRGQGGFYEQYF.